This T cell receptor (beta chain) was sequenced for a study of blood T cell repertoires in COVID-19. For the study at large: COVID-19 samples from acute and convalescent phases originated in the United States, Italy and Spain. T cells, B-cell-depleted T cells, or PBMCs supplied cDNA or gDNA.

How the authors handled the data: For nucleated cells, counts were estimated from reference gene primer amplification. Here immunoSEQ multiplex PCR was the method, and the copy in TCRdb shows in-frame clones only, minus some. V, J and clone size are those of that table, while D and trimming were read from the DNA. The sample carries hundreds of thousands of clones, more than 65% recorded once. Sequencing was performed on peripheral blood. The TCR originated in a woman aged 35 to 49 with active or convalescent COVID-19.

This chain's CDR3 is CASSLDGQRLQYF. Written as DNA, the CDR3 is TGCGCCAGCAGCTTGGACGGACAGCGACTTCAGTACTTC. The rearrangement joins TRBV5-1 to TRBJ2-4; a possible D gene is TRBD1 (6 bases). Per the germline V gene, CDR1 is SGHRS and CDR2 is YFSETQ. The CDR3 runs to 13 residues. Trimming removed 0 bases from V and 11 bases from J, with 12 bases in between.